These 11 T cell receptor beta chains were sequenced from one sample in a study of identifying expanded T cells in peripheral blood. Libraries were prepared by immunoSEQ multiplex PCR; TCRdb keeps only in-frame clonotypes and omits some of them. This table has roughly 100,000 clones, 88% appearing once. The source material was blood. All receptors come from a person between 18 and 75 years old in good health.

The chain links TRBV7-9 to TRBJ1-1; no definite D call. CDR1 is SEHNR, CDR2 FQNEAQ, per germline (reference sequence). V was clipped by 0 bases and J by 3 bases, with 11 bases between them. CDR3 size: 15 residues. Written as DNA, the CDR3 is TGTGCCAGCAGCTTAGCAGCACGCGGGGACACTGAAGCTTTCTTT. This translates into CASSLAARGDTEAFF.

This clone was seen only once. V gene TRBV7-7 combines with J gene TRBJ1-3; D is ambiguous. The germline gives CDR1 SSHAT, CDR2 FNYEAQ (reference sequence). Trimming left V 2 bases short and J 3 bases short, with 5 bases between. The CDR3 is made up of 13 amino acids. The CDR3: CASSLYSGNTIYF. The CDR3 DNA follows: TGTGCCAGCAGCTTATACAGTGGAAACACCATATATTTT.

The chain combines TRBV6-6 with TRBJ2-7; D might be TRBD1 (6 bases). The germline gives CDR1 MNHNY, CDR2 SVGAGI (reference sequence). V was pared by 2 bases and J by 4 bases, with 12 bases between. This CDR3 region has 14 residues. The CDR3 sequence is CASSYRDTPYEQYF. CDR3 DNA: TGTGCCAGCAGTTACCGGGACACCCCTTACGAGCAGTACTTC.

V is TRBV7-6 and J is TRBJ1-2; D ambiguous. The V and J ends lost 1 base and 8 bases respectively, with 8 bases between them. CDR3 length: 12 amino acids. Germline V lookup: CDR1 SGHVS, CDR2 FNYEAQ. CDR3 sequence: CASSLDSGGYTF. CDR3 coding DNA: TGTGCCAGCAGCTTAGACTCCGGGGGCTACACCTTC.

This chain uses TRBV27 with TRBJ2-3, with D perhaps TRBD1 or TRBD2 (5 bases each). Germline CDR1 reads MNHEY; CDR2 reads SMNVEV (reference sequence). The CDR3 has 15 residues. V lost 4 bases to trimming and J lost 3 bases, with 14 bases between them. In nucleotides, the CDR3 is TGTGCCAGCAGTTCCCCCGGGACGTCAACAGATACGCAGTATTTT. This codes for CASSSPGTSTDTQYF.

The rearrangement joins TRBV15 to TRBJ2-1, with 10 bases matching TRBD1. Germline V CDR1 and CDR2: LNHNV, YYDKDF (reference sequence). CDR3 length: 14 residues. V lost 8 bases, J lost 5 bases, and 6 bases stayed unmatched. CDR3 residues: CATRRQGADNEQFF. CDR3 DNA: TGTGCCACCCGGCGACAGGGGGCTGACAATGAGCAGTTCTTC.

The rearrangement uses TRBV19 and TRBJ2-2; either TRBD1 or TRBD2 may fit D (5 bases each). The CDR3 contains 14 residues. The V and J ends lost 6 bases and 1 base respectively, with 9 bases between them. Looked up from germline, CDR1 is LNHDA and CDR2 is SQIVND (reference sequence). The CDR3, as DNA: TGTGCCAGTAGCTTGGGACGGAACACCGGGGAGCTGTTTTTT. It is translated as CASSLGRNTGELFF.

This clone has only a few counts. V is TRBV11-2 and J is TRBJ2-7; D possibly corresponds to TRBD2 (6 bases). The germline V gene encodes CDR1 SGHAT and CDR2 FQNNGV. The CDR3 runs to 16 residues. V lost 4 bases and J lost 4, with 20 bases in between. The CDR3 loop is CASSSTTGVPGYEQYF. CDR3 coding DNA: TGTGCCAGCAGCTCAACGACGGGGGTCCCCGGGTACGAGCAGTACTTC.

The genes are TRBV11-2 and TRBJ1-2; D might be TRBD1 (6 bases). V was trimmed by 5 bases and J by 2 bases, leaving 12 bases between them. The CDR3 length is 14 residues. Germline V gene sequence: CDR1 SGHAT, CDR2 FQNNGV. CDR3 protein: CASSPGAGNYGYTF. CDR3 sequence (DNA): TGTGCCAGCAGCCCGGGGGCAGGGAACTATGGCTACACCTTC.

V gene TRBV9 combines with J gene TRBJ1-2, with TRBD1 matching over 8 bases. Losses at the gene ends were 1 base for V and 3 bases for J; bases not matched to a gene: 5. The CDR3 covers 15 residues. Germline CDR1 and CDR2: SGDLS and YYNGEE. This chain's CDR3 is CASSVSGQGDYGYTF. The CDR3 DNA reads as TGTGCCAGCAGCGTATCCGGACAGGGAGACTATGGCTACACCTTC.

The chain is built from TRBV4-2 and TRBJ1-3; 9 positions agree with TRBD1. The CDR3 consists of 16 residues. Trimming at V came to 1 base and at J to 1 base, leaving 2 bases not matched to a gene. Germline V CDR1 and CDR2: LGHNA, YNFKEQ. The CDR3 loop is CASSQATGGSGNTIYF. In DNA form, the CDR3 reads TGTGCCAGCAGCCAAGCGACAGGGGGGTCTGGAAACACCATATATTTT.